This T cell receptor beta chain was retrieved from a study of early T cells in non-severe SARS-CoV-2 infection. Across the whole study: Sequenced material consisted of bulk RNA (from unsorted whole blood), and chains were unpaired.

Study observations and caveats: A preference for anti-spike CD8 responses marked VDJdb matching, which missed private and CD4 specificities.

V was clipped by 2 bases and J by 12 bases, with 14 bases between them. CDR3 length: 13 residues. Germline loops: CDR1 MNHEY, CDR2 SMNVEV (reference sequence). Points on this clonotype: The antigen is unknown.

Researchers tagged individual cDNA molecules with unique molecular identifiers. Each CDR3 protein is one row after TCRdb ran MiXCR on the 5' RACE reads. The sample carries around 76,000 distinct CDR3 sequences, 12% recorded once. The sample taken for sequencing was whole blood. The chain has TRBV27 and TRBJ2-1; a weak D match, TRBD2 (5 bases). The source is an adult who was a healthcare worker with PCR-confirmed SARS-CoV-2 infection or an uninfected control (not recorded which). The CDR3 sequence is CASSLNVGVWQFF. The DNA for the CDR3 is TGTGCCAGCAGTTTAAATGTGGGAGTATGGCAGTTCTTC.